These T cell receptor beta chains were read from a single sample in a study of shared clonotypes between healthy human individuals. Assay: immunoSEQ multiplex PCR; the TCRdb copy retains only in-frame clones and omits some. The table records 2 million to 3 million clones, approximately 93% of them present only once. Sequencing was carried out using naive CD4+ T cells from PBMCs. The source of these receptors is a man younger than 35 in good health. Some clones in this sample may be carry-over from other donors' samples. Both conserved end residues are part of each CDR3. Each record gives: V gene, clone size, J gene, D gene, CDR3 protein, CDR3 DNA. A D gene is named only where the DNA matches it firmly. Size tells how often a clone was seen (once, few, many) or the class of an expanded clone, and some rows leave it out.

V gene: TRBV15; clone size: NA; J gene: TRBJ2-2; D gene: TRBD2; CDR3 protein: CATSPAGAGGTGELFF; CDR3 DNA: TGTGCCACCAGCCCGGCGGGCGCGGGAGGCACCGGGGAGCTGTTTTTT
V gene: TRBV6-6; clone size: once; J gene: TRBJ2-5; D gene: TRBD1; CDR3 protein: CASSFTGVRAQYF; CDR3 DNA: TGTGCCAGCAGTTTCACAGGGGTACGGGCCCAGTACTTC
V gene: TRBV28; clone size: once; J gene: TRBJ1-1; D gene: NA; CDR3 protein: CASRTLGESNTEAFF; CDR3 DNA: TGTGCCAGCAGGACCTTGGGAGAATCAAACACTGAAGCTTTCTTT
V gene: TRBV18; clone size: NA; J gene: TRBJ2-2; D gene: NA; CDR3 protein: CASSTDRRNTGELFF; CDR3 DNA: TGTGCCAGCTCTACGGATCGCCGGAACACCGGGGAGCTGTTTTTT
V gene: TRBV7-3; clone size: NA; J gene: TRBJ2-1; D gene: TRBD2; CDR3 protein: CASSLGLAGNEQFF; CDR3 DNA: TGTGCCAGCAGCTTGGGACTAGCGGGCAATGAGCAGTTCTTC
V gene: TRBV12-5; clone size: NA; J gene: TRBJ2-2; D gene: NA; CDR3 protein: CASAFAPAGYTGELFF; CDR3 DNA: TGTGCTAGTGCTTTTGCCCCCGCGGGTTACACCGGGGAGCTGTTTTTT
V gene: TRBV30; clone size: NA; J gene: TRBJ1-1; D gene: NA; CDR3 protein: CAWSVLRDTEAFF; CDR3 DNA: TGTGCCTGGAGTGTACTTCGTGACACTGAAGCTTTCTTT
V gene: TRBV29-1; clone size: NA; J gene: TRBJ1-5; D gene: NA; CDR3 protein: CSVGAGRNQPQHF; CDR3 DNA: TGCAGCGTTGGGGCGGGCAGGAATCAGCCCCAGCATTTT
V gene: TRBV6-1; clone size: NA; J gene: TRBJ2-3; D gene: TRBD2; CDR3 protein: CASRTTSVTDTQYF; CDR3 DNA: TGTGCCAGCAGAACGACTAGCGTAACAGATACGCAGTATTTT
V gene: TRBV19; clone size: NA; J gene: TRBJ2-1; D gene: TRBD1; CDR3 protein: CASSTGQGSYNEQFF; CDR3 DNA: TGTGCCAGTAGTACCGGACAGGGCTCCTACAATGAGCAGTTCTTC
V gene: TRBV11-3; clone size: NA; J gene: TRBJ2-7; D gene: NA; CDR3 protein: CASSSDGPREGEQYF; CDR3 DNA: TGTGCCAGCAGCTCAGACGGGCCCCGGGAAGGCGAGCAGTACTTC
V gene: TRBV7-2; clone size: NA; J gene: TRBJ2-5; D gene: TRBD2; CDR3 protein: CASSLWEGRWETQYF; CDR3 DNA: TGTGCCAGCAGCCTATGGGAGGGCCGATGGGAGACCCAGTACTTC
V gene: TRBV6-5; clone size: NA; J gene: TRBJ2-3; D gene: NA; CDR3 protein: CASSYSHFTDTQYF; CDR3 DNA: TGTGCCAGCAGTTACTCGCATTTCACAGATACGCAGTATTTT
V gene: TRBV6-5; clone size: NA; J gene: TRBJ1-1; D gene: NA; CDR3 protein: CASSYNSEGAFF; CDR3 DNA: TGTGCCAGCAGTTATAACAGCGAGGGAGCTTTCTTT
V gene: TRBV2; clone size: NA; J gene: TRBJ2-3; D gene: NA; CDR3 protein: CASSGRTPSGAQYF; CDR3 DNA: TGTGCCAGCAGTGGGAGGACCCCTTCAGGGGCGCAGTATTTT
V gene: TRBV18; clone size: NA; J gene: TRBJ1-1; D gene: NA; CDR3 protein: CASSPQQAEAFF; CDR3 DNA: TGTGCCAGCTCACCTCAACAGGCTGAAGCTTTCTTT
V gene: TRBV10-3; clone size: once; J gene: TRBJ2-7; D gene: TRBD2; CDR3 protein: CAIRGGGLSYEQYF; CDR3 DNA: TGTGCCATCAGAGGCGGGGGGCTCTCCTACGAGCAGTACTTC
V gene: TRBV30; clone size: NA; J gene: TRBJ2-1; D gene: TRBD1; CDR3 protein: CAWRGDRVYEQFF; CDR3 DNA: TGTGCCTGGAGGGGCGACAGGGTATATGAGCAGTTCTTC
V gene: TRBV18; clone size: NA; J gene: TRBJ2-5; D gene: NA; CDR3 protein: CASSSVETQYF; CDR3 DNA: TGTGCCAGCTCATCGGTGGAGACCCAGTACTTC
V gene: TRBV9; clone size: once; J gene: TRBJ1-2; D gene: NA; CDR3 protein: CASSVADVPIFYGYTF; CDR3 DNA: TGTGCCAGCAGCGTAGCTGACGTTCCCATCTTCTATGGCTACACCTTC
V gene: TRBV7-3; clone size: NA; J gene: TRBJ2-2; D gene: TRBD2; CDR3 protein: CASSLTAGAVTGELFF; CDR3 DNA: TGTGCCAGCAGCTTAACAGCGGGAGCTGTCACCGGGGAGCTGTTTTTT
V gene: TRBV5-1; clone size: NA; J gene: TRBJ2-7; D gene: TRBD1; CDR3 protein: CASSSPGQSYEQYF; CDR3 DNA: TGCGCCAGCAGCTCCCCGGGACAGTCCTACGAGCAGTACTTC
V gene: TRBV7-9; clone size: NA; J gene: TRBJ1-2; D gene: NA; CDR3 protein: CASRAGLGYGYTF; CDR3 DNA: TGTGCCAGCAGGGCGGGCCTAGGGTATGGCTACACCTTC
V gene: TRBV7-9; clone size: NA; J gene: TRBJ2-5; D gene: NA; CDR3 protein: CASSLVVSGETQYF; CDR3 DNA: TGTGCCAGCAGCTTAGTGGTCAGCGGGGAGACCCAGTACTTC
V gene: TRBV19; clone size: NA; J gene: TRBJ1-4; D gene: NA; CDR3 protein: CASQAATNEKLFF; CDR3 DNA: TGTGCCAGCCAGGCTGCAACTAATGAAAAACTGTTTTTT
V gene: TRBV6-1; clone size: NA; J gene: TRBJ1-5; D gene: NA; CDR3 protein: CASSESPGGNQPQHF; CDR3 DNA: TGTGCCAGCAGTGAGAGCCCTGGAGGGAACCAGCCCCAGCATTTT
V gene: TRBV4-3; clone size: NA; J gene: TRBJ2-2; D gene: NA; CDR3 protein: CASSHVRARAGELFF; CDR3 DNA: TGCGCCAGCAGCCATGTAAGGGCGAGAGCCGGGGAGCTGTTTTTT
V gene: TRBV4-2; clone size: NA; J gene: TRBJ1-2; D gene: TRBD1; CDR3 protein: CASRTSPGTGVGYTF; CDR3 DNA: TGTGCCAGCAGGACTAGTCCCGGGACAGGAGTTGGCTACACCTTC
V gene: TRBV5-1; clone size: NA; J gene: TRBJ1-2; D gene: NA; CDR3 protein: CASSLDAGADYGYTF; CDR3 DNA: TGCGCCAGCAGCTTGGATGCAGGGGCAGACTATGGCTACACCTTC
V gene: TRBV7-2; clone size: NA; J gene: TRBJ2-7; D gene: NA; CDR3 protein: CASSLPFLTGSYEQYF; CDR3 DNA: TGTGCCAGCAGCTTACCCTTCTTGACAGGCTCCTACGAGCAGTACTTC
V gene: TRBV5-1; clone size: once; J gene: TRBJ2-7; D gene: TRBD1; CDR3 protein: CASSLTGGREQYF; CDR3 DNA: TGCGCCAGCAGCCTTACAGGGGGCCGCGAGCAGTACTTC
V gene: TRBV6-1; clone size: NA; J gene: TRBJ2-1; D gene: NA; CDR3 protein: CASKLPSGSYNEQFF; CDR3 DNA: TGTGCCAGCAAACTCCCCTCGGGCTCCTACAATGAGCAGTTCTTC
V gene: TRBV29-1; clone size: NA; J gene: TRBJ1-3; D gene: NA; CDR3 protein: CSVSTGARSGNTIYF; CDR3 DNA: TGCAGCGTTTCGACAGGCGCCCGCTCTGGAAACACCATATATTTT
V gene: TRBV19; clone size: NA; J gene: TRBJ1-3; D gene: TRBD1; CDR3 protein: CASGPGGSGNTIYF; CDR3 DNA: TGTGCCAGTGGACCAGGGGGTTCAGGAAACACCATATATTTT
V gene: TRBV28; clone size: NA; J gene: TRBJ2-5; D gene: TRBD1; CDR3 protein: CASRGWADRPETQYF; CDR3 DNA: TGTGCCAGCAGGGGATGGGCGGACAGGCCAGAGACCCAGTACTTC
V gene: TRBV30; clone size: NA; J gene: TRBJ1-2; D gene: NA; CDR3 protein: CAWSANYGYTF; CDR3 DNA: TGTGCCTGGAGCGCTAACTATGGCTACACCTTC
V gene: TRBV19; clone size: NA; J gene: TRBJ2-2; D gene: TRBD1; CDR3 protein: CASSAPLGGQGYTGELFF; CDR3 DNA: TGTGCCAGTAGTGCCCCTCTGGGGGGACAGGGATACACCGGGGAGCTGTTTTTT
V gene: TRBV18; clone size: NA; J gene: TRBJ2-1; D gene: NA; CDR3 protein: CASSPQGYAYNEQFF; CDR3 DNA: TGTGCCAGCTCACCACAGGGGTATGCTTACAATGAGCAGTTCTTC
V gene: TRBV5-1; clone size: NA; J gene: TRBJ1-2; D gene: TRBD1; CDR3 protein: CACKPQGGLAGYTF; CDR3 DNA: TGCGCCTGCAAGCCCCAGGGGGGATTGGCTGGCTACACCTTC
V gene: TRBV5-4; clone size: NA; J gene: TRBJ1-3; D gene: TRBD1; CDR3 protein: CASSPGQPTSSGNTIYF; CDR3 DNA: TGTGCCAGCAGCCCGGGACAGCCAACCTCCTCTGGAAACACCATATATTTT
V gene: TRBV30; clone size: NA; J gene: TRBJ1-3; D gene: TRBD1; CDR3 protein: CAWIGQGANGNTIYF; CDR3 DNA: TGTGCCTGGATCGGACAGGGGGCGAATGGAAACACCATATATTTT
V gene: TRBV9; clone size: NA; J gene: TRBJ2-3; D gene: NA; CDR3 protein: CASSVAPGIGDTQYF; CDR3 DNA: TGTGCCAGCAGCGTAGCACCCGGAATCGGCGATACGCAGTATTTT
V gene: TRBV4-1; clone size: NA; J gene: TRBJ2-2; D gene: NA; CDR3 protein: CASSQSDIPRNTGELFF; CDR3 DNA: TGCGCCAGCAGCCAGAGTGACATACCTAGAAACACCGGGGAGCTGTTTTTT
V gene: TRBV19; clone size: NA; J gene: TRBJ1-4; D gene: TRBD1; CDR3 protein: CASTGTDNEKLFF; CDR3 DNA: TGTGCCAGTACCGGGACAGATAATGAAAAACTGTTTTTT
V gene: TRBV7-9; clone size: NA; J gene: TRBJ1-5; D gene: NA; CDR3 protein: CASSSNQDNPRGNQPQHF; CDR3 DNA: TGTGCCAGCAGCTCCAATCAGGACAATCCCAGGGGCAATCAGCCCCAGCATTTT
V gene: TRBV6-6; clone size: NA; J gene: TRBJ2-5; D gene: NA; CDR3 protein: CASSHRTPKGETQYF; CDR3 DNA: TGTGCCAGCAGTCACCGGACCCCAAAGGGGGAGACCCAGTACTTC
V gene: TRBV11-2; clone size: NA; J gene: TRBJ1-1; D gene: NA; CDR3 protein: CASSIRLNTEAFF; CDR3 DNA: TGTGCCAGCAGCATTAGATTGAACACTGAAGCTTTCTTT
V gene: TRBV27; clone size: NA; J gene: TRBJ1-2; D gene: TRBD1; CDR3 protein: CASRKPGGDGYTF; CDR3 DNA: TGTGCCAGCAGGAAACCAGGGGGAGATGGCTACACCTTC
V gene: TRBV7-9; clone size: NA; J gene: TRBJ2-7; D gene: TRBD2; CDR3 protein: CASSGGLAGVSEQYF; CDR3 DNA: TGTGCCAGCAGCGGGGGACTAGCGGGAGTTTCCGAGCAGTACTTC
V gene: TRBV19; clone size: NA; J gene: TRBJ2-7; D gene: TRBD1; CDR3 protein: CASSTAPGGGRAYEQYF; CDR3 DNA: TGTGCCAGTAGTACCGCTCCAGGGGGCGGGCGGGCCTACGAGCAGTACTTC